Detailed here is one T cell receptor (beta chain). Its antigen is currently unknown. The record originates from a study of shared clonotypes between healthy human individuals. Study results and limitations: Lower generation probabilities were found for non-shared clonotypes than for those shared by all four donors. When naive CD4 clonotypes were compared across several donors, roughly 4.9% were shared.

Measured with immunoSEQ multiplex PCR; TCRdb has only the in-frame clones, and not every one. The sample lists roughly 2.4 million clones, roughly 95% occurring once. This TCR was sampled from a man between 18 and 35 years old in good health. The sequenced sample consisted of naive CD4+ T cells sorted from blood. Subset of the sample: CD45RA+ positively selected.

CDR3 region: CASSGNRGDTEAFF. CDR3 nucleotide sequence: TGCGCCAGCAGTGGGAACAGGGGCGACACTGAAGCTTTCTTT. This chain joins TRBV10-1 and TRBJ1-1, with TRBD1 matching over 7 bases. CDR1 is WNHNN, CDR2 SYGVQD, per germline (reference sequence). The V segment lost 4 bases and the J segment 3 bases; nucleotides outside the gene matches: 5. This CDR3 contains 14 residues.